The text below deals with one T cell receptor (beta chain). The antigen remains undetermined. The junction shows a germline mismatch at one end, possibly a read error. Co-extraction of RNA and DNA was performed on roughly 17-32 mg of unsorted bulk tissue. None of the patients had received treatment, and all had chronic HBV infection. This entry belongs to a study of tumor-infiltrating lymphocytes in primary liver carcinoma. Study conclusions and caveats: Representation across all five tumor regions was limited to only about 7.5-24% of top clones.

This CDR3 spans 14 amino acids. From about 0.5 ug of total RNA, TCR beta-specific cDNA was reverse-transcribed using a constant-region primer. It was through three nested multiplex PCR rounds of slightly modified ARM-PCR that TCR beta libraries arose. Rounds one and two of PCR, each of 10 cycles, were primed with TRBV1-TRBV30 forward primers and a C-beta reverse primer. TCRdb redid the calling of the multiplex PCR reads with MiXCR, one entry per CDR3 protein. The table has about 190,000 distinct CDR3 sequences, just under 85% seen once. The sequence came from a man aged 35-49 years with primary liver carcinoma and hepatitis B virus infection. Sequencing was done on a sample of tumor tissue from primary liver carcinoma. V is TRBV12-3 or TRBV12-4 and J is TRBJ2-1; a possible D gene is TRBD1 (6 bases). Here the CDR3 reads CANSPQGWRNERFF. CDR3 nucleotides: TGTGCCAACAGTCCCCAGGGGTGGCGGAATGAGCGGTTCTTC.